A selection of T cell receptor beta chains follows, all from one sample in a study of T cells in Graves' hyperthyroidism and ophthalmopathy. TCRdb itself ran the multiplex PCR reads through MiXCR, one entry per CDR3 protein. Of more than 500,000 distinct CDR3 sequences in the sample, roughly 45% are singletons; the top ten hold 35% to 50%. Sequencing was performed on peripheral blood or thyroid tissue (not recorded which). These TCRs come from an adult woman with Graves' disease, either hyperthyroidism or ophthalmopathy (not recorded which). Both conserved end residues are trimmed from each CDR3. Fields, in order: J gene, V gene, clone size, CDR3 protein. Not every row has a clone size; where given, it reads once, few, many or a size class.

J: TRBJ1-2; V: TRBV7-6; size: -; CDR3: ASRTPGGGYGYT
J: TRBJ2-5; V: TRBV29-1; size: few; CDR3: SVVGRPKDVCQY
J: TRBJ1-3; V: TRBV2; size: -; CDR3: ASRLNRNTIY
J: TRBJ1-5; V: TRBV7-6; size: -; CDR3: ASSLGLGGAGQPQH
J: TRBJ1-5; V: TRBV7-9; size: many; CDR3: ASSFGYSNQPQH
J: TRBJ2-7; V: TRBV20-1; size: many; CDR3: SASGGTSGGEQY
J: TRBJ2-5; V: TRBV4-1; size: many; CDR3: ASSQDRPLETQY
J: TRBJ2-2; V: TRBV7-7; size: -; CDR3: ASSLQKNTGELF
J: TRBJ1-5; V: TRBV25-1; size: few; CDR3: ARRGTDSNQPQH
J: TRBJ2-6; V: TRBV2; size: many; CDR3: ASKSGTGANVLT
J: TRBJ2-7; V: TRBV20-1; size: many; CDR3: SAREIAGAHEQY
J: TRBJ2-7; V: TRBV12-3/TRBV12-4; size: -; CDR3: ASSWGQYYEQY
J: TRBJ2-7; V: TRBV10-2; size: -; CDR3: ASRGSSSYEQY
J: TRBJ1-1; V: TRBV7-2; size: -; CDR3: ASSQGGQKNTEAF
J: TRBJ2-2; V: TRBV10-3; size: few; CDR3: AIITDTGELF
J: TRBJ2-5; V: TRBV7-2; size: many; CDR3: ASSLASGMGQETQY
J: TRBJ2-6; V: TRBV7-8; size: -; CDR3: ASRSGGGVLT
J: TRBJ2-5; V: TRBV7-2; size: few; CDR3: ASSLGGPDQY
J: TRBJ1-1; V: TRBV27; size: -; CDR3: ASKEAGRPNTEAF
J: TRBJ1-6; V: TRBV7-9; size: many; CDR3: ASSLGTFGITYNSPLH
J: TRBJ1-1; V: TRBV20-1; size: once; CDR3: SATNPGGNTEAF
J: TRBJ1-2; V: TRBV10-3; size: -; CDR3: ASSYSWEAGYT
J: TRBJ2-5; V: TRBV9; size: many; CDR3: ASSVEGLEQETQY
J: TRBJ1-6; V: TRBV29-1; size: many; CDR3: SVGTGGASDSPLH
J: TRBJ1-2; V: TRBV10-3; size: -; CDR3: ATGSSSYDGANYGYT
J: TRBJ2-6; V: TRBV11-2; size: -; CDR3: ASSSYRGRPGANVLT
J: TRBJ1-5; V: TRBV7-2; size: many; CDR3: ASSLNRVDQPQH
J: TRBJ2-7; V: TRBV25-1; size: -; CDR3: ASSSARVYEQY
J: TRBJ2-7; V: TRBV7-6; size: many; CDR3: ASSLLGEYEQY
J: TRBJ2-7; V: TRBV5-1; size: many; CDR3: ASSVGLAVLSYEQY
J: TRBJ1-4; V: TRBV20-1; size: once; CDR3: SAPRDRGLGKLF
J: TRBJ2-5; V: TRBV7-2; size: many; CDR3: ASSEVAGGRWETQY
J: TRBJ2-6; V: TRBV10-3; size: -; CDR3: AISGHRGANVLT
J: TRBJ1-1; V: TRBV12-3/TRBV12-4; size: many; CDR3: ASSLGDRTF
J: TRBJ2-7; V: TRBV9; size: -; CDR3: ASSTKDGRSYEQY
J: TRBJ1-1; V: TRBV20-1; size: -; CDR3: SAPPSAF
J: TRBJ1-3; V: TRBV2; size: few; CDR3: ASSEGDGDRH
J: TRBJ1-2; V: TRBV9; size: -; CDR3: ASRFDRGNYGYT
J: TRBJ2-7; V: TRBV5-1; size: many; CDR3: ASSFSAGQTYEQY
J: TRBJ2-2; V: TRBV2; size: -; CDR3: ASTQGGTGELF
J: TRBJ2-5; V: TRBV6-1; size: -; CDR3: ASSEPRVGWTHETQY
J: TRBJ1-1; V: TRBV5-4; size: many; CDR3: ASSSDTGRGTEAF
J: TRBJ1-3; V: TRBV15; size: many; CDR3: ATSRVPGSGNTIY
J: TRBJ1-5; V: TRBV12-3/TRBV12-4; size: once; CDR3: ASSQDRDQSQH
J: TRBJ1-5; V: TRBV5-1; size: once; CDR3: ASSLVGGAPQH
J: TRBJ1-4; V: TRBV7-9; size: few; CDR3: ASSHRQNQNEKLF
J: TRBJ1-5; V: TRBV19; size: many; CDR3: ASSRGGQPQH
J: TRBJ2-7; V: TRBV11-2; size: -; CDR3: ARFTGTYEQY
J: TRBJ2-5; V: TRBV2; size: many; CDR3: ASRLGQKETQY